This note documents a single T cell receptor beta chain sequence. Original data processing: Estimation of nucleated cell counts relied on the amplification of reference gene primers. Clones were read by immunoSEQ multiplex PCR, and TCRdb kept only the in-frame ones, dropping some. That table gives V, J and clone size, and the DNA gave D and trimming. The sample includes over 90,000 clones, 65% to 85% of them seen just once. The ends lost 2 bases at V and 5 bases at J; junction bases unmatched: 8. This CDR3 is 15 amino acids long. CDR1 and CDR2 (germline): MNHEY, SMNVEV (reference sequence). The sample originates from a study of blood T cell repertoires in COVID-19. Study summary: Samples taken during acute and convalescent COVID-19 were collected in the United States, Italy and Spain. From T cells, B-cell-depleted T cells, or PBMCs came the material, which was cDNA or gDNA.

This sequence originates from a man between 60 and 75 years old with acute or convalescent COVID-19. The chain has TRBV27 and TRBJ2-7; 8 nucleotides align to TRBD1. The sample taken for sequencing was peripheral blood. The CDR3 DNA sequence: TGTGCCAGCAGTTTAAAACAGGGGGTCCCCCACGAGCAGTACTTC. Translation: CASSLKQGVPHEQYF.